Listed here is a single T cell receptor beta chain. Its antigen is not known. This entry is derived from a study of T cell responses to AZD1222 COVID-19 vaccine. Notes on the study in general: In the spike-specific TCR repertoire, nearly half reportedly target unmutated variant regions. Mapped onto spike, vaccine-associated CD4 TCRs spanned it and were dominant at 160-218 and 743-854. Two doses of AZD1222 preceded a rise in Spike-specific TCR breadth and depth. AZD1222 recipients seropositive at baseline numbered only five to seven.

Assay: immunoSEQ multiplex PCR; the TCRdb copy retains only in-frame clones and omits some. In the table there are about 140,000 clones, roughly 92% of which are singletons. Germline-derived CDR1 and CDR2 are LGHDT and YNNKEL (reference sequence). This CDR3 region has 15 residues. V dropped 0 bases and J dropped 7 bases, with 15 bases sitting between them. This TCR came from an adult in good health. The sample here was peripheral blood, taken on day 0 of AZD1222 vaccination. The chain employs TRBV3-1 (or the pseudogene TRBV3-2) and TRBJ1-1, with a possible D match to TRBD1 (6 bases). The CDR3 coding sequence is TGTGCCAGCAGCCAAGATTTGCGAGGGGGGGGTGAAGCTTTCTTT. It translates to CASSQDLRGGGEAFF.